This T cell receptor (beta chain) emerged from a study of T cell responses to AZD1222 COVID-19 vaccine. J gave up 2 bases and V 10 bases, and 2 bases lay outside the gene matches. Germline V gene sequence: CDR1 KGHDR, CDR2 SFDVKD. The CDR3 spans 13 residues. Sequencing used immunoSEQ multiplex PCR; TCRdb keeps in-frame clones, though not all of them. The sample shows 140,000 or so clones, roughly nine tenths of them seen only once. The chain links TRBV24-1 to TRBJ2-1, with 9 bases aligning to TRBD2. This clonotype was sampled from an adult in good health. The sequencing used peripheral blood, collected on day 0 of AZD1222 vaccination. For the CDR3, the DNA is TGTGCCACGGAGCGGGAGGCCTACAATGAGCAGTTCTTC. It translates to CATEREAYNEQFF.